A single T cell receptor beta chain is shown here with its context. From germline, CDR1 is LGHNA and CDR2 YSLEER. Trimming shortened V by 0 bases and J by 4 bases, and 10 bases separated the two germline ends. This CDR3 is built from 16 residues. The assay was immunoSEQ multiplex PCR, and TCRdb's table has in-frame clones only and misses some. Of 150,000 or so clones listed, roughly 86% are singletons. These data originate in a study of blood T cell repertoires in COVID-19. Sequencing was done on a sample of peripheral blood. V gene TRBV4-3 combines with J gene TRBJ2-6; weak D call: TRBD2 (5 bases). This receptor was obtained from a human donor in a cohort sampled during active COVID-19. CDR3 sequence: CASSQEQIAGANVLTF. Written as DNA, the CDR3 is TGCGCCAGCAGCCAAGAACAGATAGCGGGGGCCAACGTCCTGACTTTC.